This T cell receptor beta chain was obtained from a study of shared clonotypes between healthy human individuals. Splitting of each subset's genomic DNA was done evenly across several immunoSEQ plates. The assay was immunoSEQ multiplex PCR, and TCRdb's table has in-frame clones only and misses some. The sample lists a few hundred thousand clones, nearly 97% occurring once. Naivety among CD8 cells was defined by CD45RO negativity and positive CCR7 selection, thereby excluding terminally differentiated effector memory CD45RA+ cells. The origin of this receptor is a woman younger than 45 in good health. Sequenced: naive CD8+ T cells sorted from blood.

CDR3 nucleotide sequence: TGTGCCAGCAGTTTGAGGTTCTCCTACGAGCAGTACTTC. Encoded protein: CASSLRFSYEQYF. This chain links TRBV27 with TRBJ2-7, with D hard to call. The CDR3 totals 13 residues. The V gene lost 3 bases and the J gene lost 0 bases, with 6 bases spanning the gap. Germline CDR1 MNHEY, CDR2 SMNVEV (reference sequence).